The 17 T cell receptor beta chains in this list originate from one sample, sequenced in a study of shared clonotypes between healthy human individuals (dated by TCRdb to 2020 to 2022). Library generation was performed with the immunoSEQ multiplex PCR assay. TCRdb mirrors the immuneACCESS table, restricted to in-frame sequences. Some clones are absent from its copies; in checked studies, under half trace to an unresolved V gene, and the reason for the others is unknown. Within this sample are 2 million to 3 million clones, with over 85% of them counted one time only. Of the sample, roughly 0.36% falls within the top ten clones. Sequenced: naive CD4+ T cells from PBMCs. The intended sense of this specimen's cell subset or site label: CD45RA+ positively selected. The receptors were sampled from a man aged 18 to 29 in good health. Some clones in this sample may be carry-over from other donors' samples.

The chain couples TRBV28 to TRBJ2-7; TRBD2 aligns across 14 bases. This CDR3 comprises 14 residues. CDR1 and CDR2 (germline): MDHEN, SYDVKM. V lost 6 bases and J lost 6; bases outside the gene matches: 4. The CDR3 DNA follows: TGTGCCAGCAGGAGACTAGCGGGAGGGGGCGAGCAGTACTTC. Residues: CASRRLAGGGEQYF.

The chain employs TRBV5-1 and TRBJ2-7; perhaps TRBD1 as D (5 bases). V was trimmed by 1 base and J by 3 bases, leaving 17 bases between them. This CDR3 comprises 16 residues. CDR1 is SGHRS and CDR2 is YFSETQ in the germline V gene. The CDR3 is CASSLTGQVPDYEQYF. The CDR3, as DNA: TGCGCCAGCAGCTTGACAGGTCAGGTCCCCGACTACGAGCAGTACTTC. Filled out from reference TRBV5-1 and TRBJ2-7, the complete variable domain reads KAGVTQTPRYLIKTRGQQVTLSCSPISGHRSVSWYQQTPGQGLQFLFEYFSETQRNKGNFPGRFSGRQFSNSRSEMNVSTLELGDSALYLCASSLTGQVPDYEQYFGPGTRLTVT.

This rearrangement joins TRBV5-4 to TRBJ2-7, with D perhaps given as TRBD1 or TRBD2 (7 bases each). The CDR3 runs to 15 residues. CDR1 and CDR2 (germline): SGHNT, YYREEE (reference sequence). V lost 4 bases to trimming and J lost 1 base, with 15 bases between them. The DNA of the CDR3 is TGTGCCAGCAGCCCAGGGGGGACTACATCCTACGAGCAGTACTTC. It is translated as CASSPGGTTSYEQYF. The variable domain in full, completed from reference TRBV5-4 and TRBJ2-7, reads ETGVTQSPTHLIKTRGQQVTLRCSSQSGHNTVSWYQQALGQGPQFIFQYYREEENGRGNFPPRFSGLQFPNYSSELNVNALELDDSALYLCASSPGGTTSYEQYFGPGTRLTVT.

This chain links TRBV2 with TRBJ1-4; D might be TRBD1 (6 bases). Germline CDR1 SNHLY, CDR2 FYNNEI. V gave up 4 bases and J gave up 8 bases, with 11 bases separating them. The CDR3 has 13 amino acids. The CDR3 sequence: CASSAQGIEKLFF. The DNA for the CDR3 is TGTGCCAGCAGTGCACAGGGTATCGAAAAACTGTTTTTT.

The chain has TRBV18 and TRBJ2-2; D might be TRBD2 (5 bases). The CDR3 loop spans 15 amino acids. V was trimmed by 3 bases and J by 3 bases, leaving 11 bases between them. Germline V gene data show CDR1 as KGHSH and CDR2 as LQKENI. The CDR3 DNA sequence: TGTGCCAGCTCACCCGAGGGAGCGGACACCGGGGAGCTGTTTTTT. Amino acids: CASSPEGADTGELFF.

The chain joins TRBV6-1 to TRBJ2-7; 7 nucleotides line up with TRBD1. The CDR3 has 12 residues. V was pared by 8 bases and J by 5 bases, with 6 bases of the junction left unmatched. The germline gives CDR1 MNHNS, CDR2 SASEGT. CDR3 in amino acids: CASGGQINEQYF. In nucleotides, the CDR3 is TGTGCCAGCGGGGGACAGATCAACGAGCAGTACTTC.

This rearrangement joins TRBV28 to TRBJ2-1, with 9 bases identical to TRBD1. Germline V lookup: CDR1 MDHEN, CDR2 SYDVKM. Trimming at V came to 7 bases and at J to 9 bases, leaving 4 bases not matched to a gene. CDR3 length: 12 amino acids. CDR3 coding DNA: TGTGCCAGCACGGGACAGGGAGGTGAGCAGTTCTTC. Encoded protein: CASTGQGGEQFF.

This chain connects TRBV4-2 to TRBJ1-2; D is perhaps TRBD1 (5 bases). The CDR3 runs 16 residues. V dropped 0 bases and J dropped 8 bases, with 19 bases sitting between them. Germline V CDR1 and CDR2: LGHNA, YNFKEQ. CDR3 nucleotide sequence: TGTGCCAGCAGCCAAGAGGGGAATGGGGGTCTTGGAGGCTACACCTTC. It codes for CASSQEGNGGLGGYTF.

Note on this clone: This may be a read error, as it is one base from a much larger clone. Within the sample, other DNA sequences also encode this same CDR3. This rearrangement joins TRBV7-3 to TRBJ1-1, with TRBD1 as a possible D gene (5 bases). CDR1 and CDR2 (germline): SGHTA, FQGTGA. CDR3 size: 13 residues. V was shortened by 5 bases and J by 1 base, with 8 bases between the two germline ends. The DNA for the CDR3 is TGTGCCAGCAGCCTACAGGAGAACACTGAAGCTTTCTTT. It encodes CASSLQENTEAFF.

The genes are TRBV7-9 and TRBJ2-1; tentatively, D is TRBD2 (6 bases). The CDR3 covers 13 residues. Trimming left V 4 bases short and J 9 bases short, with 13 bases between. CDR1 and CDR2 (germline): SEHNR, FQNEAQ (reference sequence). The CDR3: CASSSGTWGEQFF. The CDR3 coding sequence is TGTGCCAGCAGCTCCGGGACTTGGGGTGAGCAGTTCTTC.

CDR3 loop: CASSLFPAWGYTF. CDR3 bases: TGTGCCAGCAGCTTATTCCCGGCTTGGGGCTACACCTTC. V gene TRBV7-9 combines with J gene TRBJ1-2; D gene ambiguous. This CDR3 has 13 residues. Germline V lookup: CDR1 SEHNR, CDR2 FQNEAQ (reference sequence). Trimming stripped 2 bases from V and 8 bases from J, with 12 bases between.

The V gene is TRBV5-1, the J gene TRBJ1-6; 8 positions agree with TRBD1. The J segment lost 7 bases and the V segment lost 4 bases, leaving 4 bases of the junction unmatched. The CDR3 is made up of 14 amino acids. The germline gives CDR1 SGHRS, CDR2 YFSETQ. The CDR3 protein is CASSLTGGNSPLHF. The CDR3 DNA is TGCGCCAGCAGCCTTACAGGGGGAAATTCACCCCTCCACTTT.

This clone was found once. CDR3 region: CASSRGSYSNQPQHF. DNA of the CDR3: TGTGCCAGCAGCCGAGGTAGCTATAGCAATCAGCCCCAGCATTTT. The rearrangement joins TRBV7-2 to TRBJ1-5; D not resolved. Between the trimmed V and J ends, which lost 5 bases and 0 bases, there was a span of 11 bases. In germline, CDR1 is SGHTA, CDR2 FQGNSA. This CDR3 has 15 residues.

With respect to this clone: The same CDR3 arises from other DNA sequences in this sample as well. The chain combines TRBV5-1 with TRBJ2-3, with a possible D match to TRBD1 (5 bases). Trimming pared 0 bases from V and 2 bases from J, leaving 10 bases between. CDR1 and CDR2 (germline): SGHRS, YFSETQ. The CDR3 is 15 amino acids. The CDR3 region has the DNA TGCGCCAGCAGCTTGGGTACAGGCGACACAGATACGCAGTATTTT. Translation gives CASSLGTGDTDTQYF.

CDR3 protein: CASSQESSGTTGGEQFF. CDR3 DNA sequence: TGTGCCAGCAGCCAAGAATCCAGCGGGACAACCGGGGGTGAGCAGTTCTTC. The V call is TRBV4-2, the J call TRBJ2-1, with D tentatively TRBD2 (7 bases). Trimming removed 0 bases from V and 9 bases from J, with 21 bases in between. The V gene's germline CDR1 is LGHNA and CDR2 YNFKEQ. There are 17 residues in the CDR3.

The chain couples TRBV28 to TRBJ1-2; 7 bases line up with TRBD1. Germline trimming cut 5 bases from V and 0 bases from J; bases unmatched to any gene: 0. CDR1 MDHEN and CDR2 SYDVKM come from the germline V gene. The CDR3 spans 13 residues. As DNA, the CDR3 is TGTGCCAGCAGTCAGGGGGCTAACTATGGCTACACCTTC. Its protein product is CASSQGANYGYTF.

The J gene is TRBJ1-1, the V gene TRBV28; no definite D call. CDR3 size: 13 residues. Germline V gives CDR1 MDHEN, CDR2 SYDVKM. Trimming removed 6 bases from V and 1 base from J, with 9 bases in between. The CDR3 region has the DNA TGTGCCAGCAGAAAGTCCCCGAACACTGAAGCTTTCTTT. This translates into CASRKSPNTEAFF. Using reference TRBV28 and TRBJ1-1 for the parts outside the CDR3, the full variable domain is DVKVTQSSRYLVKRTGEKVFLECVQDMDHENMFWYRQDPGLGLRLIYFSYDVKMKEKGDIPEGYSVSREKKERFSLILESASTNQTSMYLCASRKSPNTEAFFGQGTRLTVV.